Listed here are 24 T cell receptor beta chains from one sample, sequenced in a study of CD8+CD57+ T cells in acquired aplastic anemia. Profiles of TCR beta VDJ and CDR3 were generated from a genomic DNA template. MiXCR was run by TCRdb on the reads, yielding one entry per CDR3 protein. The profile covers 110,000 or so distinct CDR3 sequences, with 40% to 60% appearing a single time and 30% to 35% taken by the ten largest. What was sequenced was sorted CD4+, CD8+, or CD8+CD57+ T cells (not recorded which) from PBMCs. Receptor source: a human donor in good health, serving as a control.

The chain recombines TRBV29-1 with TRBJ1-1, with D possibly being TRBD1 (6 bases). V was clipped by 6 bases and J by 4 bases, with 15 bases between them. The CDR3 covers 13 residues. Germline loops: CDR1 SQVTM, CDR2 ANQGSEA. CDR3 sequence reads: CSVSTGMGTEAFF. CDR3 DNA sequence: TGCAGCGTATCAACAGGGATGGGCACTGAAGCTTTCTTT.

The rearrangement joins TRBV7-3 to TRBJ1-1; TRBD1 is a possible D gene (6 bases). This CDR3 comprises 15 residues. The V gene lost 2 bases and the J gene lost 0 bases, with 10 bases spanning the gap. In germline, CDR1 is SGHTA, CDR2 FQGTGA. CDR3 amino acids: CASSLRRQVNTEAFF. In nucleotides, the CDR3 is TGTGCCAGCAGCTTACGTAGACAGGTGAACACTGAAGCTTTCTTT.

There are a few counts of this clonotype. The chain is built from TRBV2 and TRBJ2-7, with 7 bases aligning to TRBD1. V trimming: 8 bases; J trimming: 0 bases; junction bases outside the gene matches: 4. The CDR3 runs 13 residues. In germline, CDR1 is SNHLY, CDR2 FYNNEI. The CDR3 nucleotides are TGTGCCAGCGGACAGGATATCTCCTACGAGCAGTACTTC. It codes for CASGQDISYEQYF.

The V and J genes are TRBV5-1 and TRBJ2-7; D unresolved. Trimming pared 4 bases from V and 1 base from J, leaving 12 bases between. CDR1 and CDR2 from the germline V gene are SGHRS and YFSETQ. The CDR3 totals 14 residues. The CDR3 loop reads CASSPVVGSYEQYF. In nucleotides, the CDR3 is TGCGCCAGCAGCCCGGTGGTAGGATCCTACGAGCAGTACTTC.

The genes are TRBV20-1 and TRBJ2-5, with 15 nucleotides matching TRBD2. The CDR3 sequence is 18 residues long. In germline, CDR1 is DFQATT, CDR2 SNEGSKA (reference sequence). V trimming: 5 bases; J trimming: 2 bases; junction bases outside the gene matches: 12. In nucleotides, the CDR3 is TGCAGTGCTGAGCCAGGACTAGCGGGAGGGATAACTCAAGAGACCCAGTACTTC. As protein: CSAEPGLAGGITQETQYF.

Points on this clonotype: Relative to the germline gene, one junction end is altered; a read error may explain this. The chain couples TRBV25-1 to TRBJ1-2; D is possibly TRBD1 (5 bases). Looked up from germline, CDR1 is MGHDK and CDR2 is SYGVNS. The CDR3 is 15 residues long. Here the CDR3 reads CASSDPGLANYRYTF. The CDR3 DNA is TGTGCCAGCAGTGATCCGGGGCTCGCTAACTATCGCTACACCTTC.

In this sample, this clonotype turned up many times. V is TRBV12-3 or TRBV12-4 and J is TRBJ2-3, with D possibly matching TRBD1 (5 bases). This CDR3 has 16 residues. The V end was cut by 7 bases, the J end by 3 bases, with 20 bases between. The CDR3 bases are TGTGCCAGCATCGCGCCCCGTAGGGGAAGAACAGATACGCAGTATTTT. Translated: CASIAPRRGRTDTQYF.

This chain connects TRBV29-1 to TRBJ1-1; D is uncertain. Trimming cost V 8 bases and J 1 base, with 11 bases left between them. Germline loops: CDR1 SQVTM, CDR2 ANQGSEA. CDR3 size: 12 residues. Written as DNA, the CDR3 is TGCAGCTACCGTACGGGGAACACTGAAGCTTTCTTT. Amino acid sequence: CSYRTGNTEAFF.

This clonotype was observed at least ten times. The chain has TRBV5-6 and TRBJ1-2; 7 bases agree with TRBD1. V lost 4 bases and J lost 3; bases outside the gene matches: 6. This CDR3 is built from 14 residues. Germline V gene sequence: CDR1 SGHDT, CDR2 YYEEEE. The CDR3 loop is CASSLGTAYYGYTF. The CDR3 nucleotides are TGTGCCAGCAGCCTAGGGACAGCTTACTATGGCTACACCTTC.

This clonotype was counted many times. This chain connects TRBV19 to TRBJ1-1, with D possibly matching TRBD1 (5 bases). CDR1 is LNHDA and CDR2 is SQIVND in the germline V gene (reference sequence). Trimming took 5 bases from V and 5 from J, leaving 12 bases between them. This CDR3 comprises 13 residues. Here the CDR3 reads CASSPQGGTEAFF. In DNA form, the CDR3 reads TGTGCCAGTAGTCCGCAGGGTGGGACTGAAGCTTTCTTT.

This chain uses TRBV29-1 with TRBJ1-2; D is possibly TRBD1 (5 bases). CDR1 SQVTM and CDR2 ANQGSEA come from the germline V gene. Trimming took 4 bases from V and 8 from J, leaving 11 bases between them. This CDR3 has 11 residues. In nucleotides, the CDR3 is TGCAGCGTTGCTCAGGGTAGCGGCTACACCTTC. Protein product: CSVAQGSGYTF.

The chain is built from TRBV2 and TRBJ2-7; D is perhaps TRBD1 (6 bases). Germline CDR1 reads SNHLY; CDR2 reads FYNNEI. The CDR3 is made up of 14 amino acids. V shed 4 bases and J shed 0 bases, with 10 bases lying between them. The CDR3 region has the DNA TGTGCCAGCAGTGCTCAGGGGCCCTCCTACGAGCAGTACTTC. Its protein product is CASSAQGPSYEQYF.

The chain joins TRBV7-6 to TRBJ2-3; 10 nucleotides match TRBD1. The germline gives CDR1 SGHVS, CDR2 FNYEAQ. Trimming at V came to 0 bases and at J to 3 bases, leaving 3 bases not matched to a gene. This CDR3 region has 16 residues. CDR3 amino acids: CASSLAGTGETDTQYF. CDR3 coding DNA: TGTGCCAGCAGCTTAGCCGGGACAGGGGAAACAGATACGCAGTATTTT.

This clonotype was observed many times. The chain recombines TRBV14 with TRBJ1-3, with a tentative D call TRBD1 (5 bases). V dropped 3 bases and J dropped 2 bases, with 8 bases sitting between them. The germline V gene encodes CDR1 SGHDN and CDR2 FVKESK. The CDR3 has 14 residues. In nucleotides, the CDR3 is TGTGCCAGCAGCCACAGGGTAACTGGAAACACCATATATTTT. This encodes CASSHRVTGNTIYF.

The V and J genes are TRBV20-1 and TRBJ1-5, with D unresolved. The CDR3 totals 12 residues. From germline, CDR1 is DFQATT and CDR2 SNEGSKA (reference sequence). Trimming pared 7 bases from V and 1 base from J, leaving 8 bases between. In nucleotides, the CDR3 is TGCAGTGTACAACAGAGCAATCAGCCCCAGCATTTT. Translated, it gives CSVQQSNQPQHF.

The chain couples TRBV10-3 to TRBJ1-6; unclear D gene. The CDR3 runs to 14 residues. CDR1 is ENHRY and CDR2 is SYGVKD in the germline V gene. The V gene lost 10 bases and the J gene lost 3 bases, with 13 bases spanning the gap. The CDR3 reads CANKDGNYNSPLHF. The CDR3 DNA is TGTGCCAATAAGGACGGAAACTATAATTCACCCCTCCACTTT.

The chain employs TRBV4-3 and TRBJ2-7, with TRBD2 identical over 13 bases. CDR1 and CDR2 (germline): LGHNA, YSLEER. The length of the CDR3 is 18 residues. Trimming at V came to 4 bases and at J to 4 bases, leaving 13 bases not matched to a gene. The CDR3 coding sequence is TGCGCCAGCAGCCTTCACTTACCGGGACTAGCGGGGCGGTACGAGCAGTACTTC. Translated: CASSLHLPGLAGRYEQYF.

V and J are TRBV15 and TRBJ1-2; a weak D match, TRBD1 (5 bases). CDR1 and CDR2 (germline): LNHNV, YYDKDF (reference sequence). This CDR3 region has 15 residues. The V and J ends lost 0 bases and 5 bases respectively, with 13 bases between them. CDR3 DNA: TGTGCCACCAGCAGAGATGTCGAGGGGAAGTATGGCTACACCTTC. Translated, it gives CATSRDVEGKYGYTF.

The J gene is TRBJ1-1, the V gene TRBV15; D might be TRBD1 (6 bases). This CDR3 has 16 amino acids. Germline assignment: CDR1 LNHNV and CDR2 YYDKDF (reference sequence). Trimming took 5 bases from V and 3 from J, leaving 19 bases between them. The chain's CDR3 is CATSSPRGGSDTEAFF. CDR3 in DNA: TGTGCCACCAGCTCACCGAGGGGGGGCTCAGACACTGAAGCTTTCTTT.

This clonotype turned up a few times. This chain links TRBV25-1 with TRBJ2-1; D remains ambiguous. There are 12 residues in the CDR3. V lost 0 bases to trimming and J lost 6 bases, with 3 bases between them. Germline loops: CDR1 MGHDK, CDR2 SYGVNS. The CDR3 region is CASSEYANEQFF. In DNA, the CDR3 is TGTGCCAGCAGTGAATACGCCAATGAGCAGTTCTTC.

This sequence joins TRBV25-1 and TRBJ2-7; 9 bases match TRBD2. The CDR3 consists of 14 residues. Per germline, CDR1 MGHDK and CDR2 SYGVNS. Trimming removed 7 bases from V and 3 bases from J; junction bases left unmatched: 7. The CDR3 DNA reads TGTGCCAGCAACTTAGCGGGGGCCCTCTACGAGCAGTACTTC. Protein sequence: CASNLAGALYEQYF.

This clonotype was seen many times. CDR3 nucleotides: TGTGCCAGCAGCTGGGGGCTAGCGGGGGGGCCCCACGAGCAGTACTTC. The encoded protein is CASSWGLAGGPHEQYF. The chain employs TRBV7-2 and TRBJ2-7; 12 nucleotides agree with TRBD2. From germline, CDR1 is SGHTA and CDR2 FQGNSA. V lost 4 bases, J lost 5 bases, and 9 bases stayed unmatched. The length of the CDR3 is 16 residues.

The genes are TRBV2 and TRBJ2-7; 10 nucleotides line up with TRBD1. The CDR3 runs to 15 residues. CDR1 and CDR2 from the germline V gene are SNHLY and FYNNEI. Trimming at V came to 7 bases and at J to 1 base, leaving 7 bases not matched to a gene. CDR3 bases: TGTGCCAGCATTAAAGGGGACAGGGGTTCCTACGAGCAGTACTTC. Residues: CASIKGDRGSYEQYF.

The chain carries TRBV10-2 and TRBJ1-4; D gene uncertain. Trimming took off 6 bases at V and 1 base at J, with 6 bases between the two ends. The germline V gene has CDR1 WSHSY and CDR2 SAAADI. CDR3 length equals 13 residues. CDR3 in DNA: TGCGCCAGCAGGATCGGAACTAATGAAAAACTGTTTTTT. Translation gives CASRIGTNEKLFF.